The clone carrying this T cell receptor (beta chain) was detected ten times or more. No antigen is known for it. The sample comes from a study of early T cells in non-severe SARS-CoV-2 infection. Findings and limits, study-wide: The matching step, a VDJdb search, favored anti-spike CD8 responses and missed private and CD4 specificities.

The junction had 6 bases not matched to a gene; V was cut back by 1 base and J by 4 bases. CDR1 and CDR2 (germline): SGHTA, FQGNSA. This CDR3 region has 18 residues. The TCR library protocol was used to attach unique molecular identifiers. These identifiers were attached to individual cDNA molecules. TCRdb redid the calling of the 5' RACE reads with MiXCR, one entry per CDR3 protein. This sample has approximately 34,000 distinct CDR3 sequences, with 5.4% found just once. Sequenced here: whole blood, sampled at baseline. J is TRBJ2-3 and V is TRBV7-2; TRBD2 matches 15 bases. This TCR derives from an adult who was a healthcare worker with PCR-confirmed SARS-CoV-2 infection or an uninfected control (not recorded which). The CDR3 nucleotides read TGTGCCAGCAGCTTAGGGACTAGCGGGAGGGCCATGGCAGATACGCAGTATTTT. Protein sequence: CASSLGTSGRAMADTQYF.